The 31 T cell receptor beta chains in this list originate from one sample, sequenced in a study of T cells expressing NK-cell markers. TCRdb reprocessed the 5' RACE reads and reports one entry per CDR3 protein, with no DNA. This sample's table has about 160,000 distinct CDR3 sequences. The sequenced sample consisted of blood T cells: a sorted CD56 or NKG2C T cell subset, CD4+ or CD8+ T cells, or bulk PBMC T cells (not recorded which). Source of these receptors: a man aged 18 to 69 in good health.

The CDR3 region is CASTSPYASGGAGNEQFF. This chain joins TRBV11-1 and TRBJ2-1; the TRBD2 assignment by TCRdb is unverifiable without DNA. The germline CDR1 and CDR2 sequences are SGHAT and FQDESV (reference sequence). This CDR3 is 18 amino acids long.

CDR3 sequence: CASSAPEGLPPGELFF. This chain uses TRBV9 with TRBJ2-2; the D gene TCRdb calls, TRBD2, cannot be checked with no DNA. CDR3 size: 16 residues. Germline V CDR1 and CDR2: SGDLS, YYNGEE.

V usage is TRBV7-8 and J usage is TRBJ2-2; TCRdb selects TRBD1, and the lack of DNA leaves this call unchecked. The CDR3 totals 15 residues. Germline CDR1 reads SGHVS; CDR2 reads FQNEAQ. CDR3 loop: CASNPTGDFTGELFF. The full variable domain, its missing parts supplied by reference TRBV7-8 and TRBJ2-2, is GAGVSQSPRYKVAKRGQDVALRCDPISGHVSLFWYQQALGQGPEFLTYFQNEAQLDKSGLPSDRFFAERPEGSVSTLKIQRTQQEDSAVYLCASNPTGDFTGELFFGEGSRLTVL.

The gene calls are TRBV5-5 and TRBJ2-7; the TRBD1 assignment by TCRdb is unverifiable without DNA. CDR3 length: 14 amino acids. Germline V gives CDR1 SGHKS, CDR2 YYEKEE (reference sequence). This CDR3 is CASSLTTGYNEQYF. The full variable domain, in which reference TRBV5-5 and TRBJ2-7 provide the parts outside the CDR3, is DAGVTQSPTHLIKTRGQQVTLRCSPISGHKSVSWYQQVLGQGPQFIFQYYEKEERGRGNFPDRFSARQFPNYSSELNVNALLLGDSALYLCASSLTTGYNEQYFGPGTRLTVT.

The chain's CDR3 is CASSVSKRHPSSYEQYF. The chain uses TRBV9 and TRBJ2-7; TCRdb gives TRBD1 as the D gene, but with no DNA this cannot be confirmed. The CDR3 has 17 residues. The germline V gene has CDR1 SGDLS and CDR2 YYNGEE. The full variable domain, its missing parts supplied by reference TRBV9 and TRBJ2-7, is DSGVTQTPKHLITATGQRVTLRCSPRSGDLSVYWYQQSLDQGLQFLIQYYNGEERAKGNILERFSAQQFPDLHSELNLSSLELGDSALYFCASSVSKRHPSSYEQYFGPGTRLTVT.

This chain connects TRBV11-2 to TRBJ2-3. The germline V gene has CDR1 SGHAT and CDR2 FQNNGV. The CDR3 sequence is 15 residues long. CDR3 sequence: CASSLGVSRGDTQYF.

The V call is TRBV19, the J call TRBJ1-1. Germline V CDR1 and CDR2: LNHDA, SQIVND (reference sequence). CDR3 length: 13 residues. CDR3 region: CASSKGLNTEAFF.

CDR3 protein: CASSLLGLPTDTQYF. The gene calls are TRBV13 and TRBJ2-3; TCRdb returns TRBD2, unconfirmable since there is no DNA. Germline assignment: CDR1 PRHDT and CDR2 FYEKMQ (reference sequence). This CDR3 is built from 15 residues.

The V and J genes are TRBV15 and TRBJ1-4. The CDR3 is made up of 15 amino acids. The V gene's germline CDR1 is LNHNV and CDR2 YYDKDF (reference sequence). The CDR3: CATHSPGEYNEKLFF.

The CDR3: CASSPIAGGQSPQYF. This sequence joins TRBV2 and TRBJ2-4; TCRdb reports TRBD2, a call that lacks DNA to check it against. Germline V gene sequence: CDR1 SNHLY, CDR2 FYNNEI. The CDR3 consists of 15 residues.

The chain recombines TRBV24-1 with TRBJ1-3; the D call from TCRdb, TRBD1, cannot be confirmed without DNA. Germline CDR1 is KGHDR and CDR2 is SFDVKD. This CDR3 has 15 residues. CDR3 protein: CATSAGRGLGDTIYF.

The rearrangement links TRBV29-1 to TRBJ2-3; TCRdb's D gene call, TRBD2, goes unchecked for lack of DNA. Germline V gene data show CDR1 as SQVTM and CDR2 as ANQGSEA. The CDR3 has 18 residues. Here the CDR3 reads CSVEILGLAGGLPDTQYF.

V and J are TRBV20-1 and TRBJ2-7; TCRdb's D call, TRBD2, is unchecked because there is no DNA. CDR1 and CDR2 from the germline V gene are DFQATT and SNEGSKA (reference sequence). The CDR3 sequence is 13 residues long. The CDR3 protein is CSVRTSGTYEQYF.

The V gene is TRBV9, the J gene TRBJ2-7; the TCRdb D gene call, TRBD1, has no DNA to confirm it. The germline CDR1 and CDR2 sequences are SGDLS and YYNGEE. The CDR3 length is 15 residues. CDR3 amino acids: CASSPYVTGSYEQYF.

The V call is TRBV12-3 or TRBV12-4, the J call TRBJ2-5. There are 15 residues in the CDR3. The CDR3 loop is CASSLAGGYQETQYF.

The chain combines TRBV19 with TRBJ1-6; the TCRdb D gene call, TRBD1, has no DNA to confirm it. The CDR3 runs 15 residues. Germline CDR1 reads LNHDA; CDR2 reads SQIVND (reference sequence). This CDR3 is CASTRPGQHHSPLHF. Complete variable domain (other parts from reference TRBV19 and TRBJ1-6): DGGITQSPKYLFRKEGQNVTLSCEQNLNHDAMYWYRQDPGQGLRLIYYSQIVNDFQKGDIAEGYSVSREKKESFPLTVTSAQKNPTAFYLCASTRPGQHHSPLHFGNGTRLTVT.

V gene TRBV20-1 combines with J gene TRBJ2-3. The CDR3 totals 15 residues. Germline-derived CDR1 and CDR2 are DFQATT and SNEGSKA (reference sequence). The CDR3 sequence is CSADGQDPTIYTQYF.

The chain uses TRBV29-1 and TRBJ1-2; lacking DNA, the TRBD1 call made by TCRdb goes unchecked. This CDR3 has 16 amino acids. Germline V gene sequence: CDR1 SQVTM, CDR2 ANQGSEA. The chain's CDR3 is CSVLFPGGTAPYGYTF.

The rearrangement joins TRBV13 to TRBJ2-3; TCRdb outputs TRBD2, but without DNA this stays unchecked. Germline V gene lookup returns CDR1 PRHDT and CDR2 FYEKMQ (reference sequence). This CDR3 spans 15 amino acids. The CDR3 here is CASSPTSGGEDTQYF.

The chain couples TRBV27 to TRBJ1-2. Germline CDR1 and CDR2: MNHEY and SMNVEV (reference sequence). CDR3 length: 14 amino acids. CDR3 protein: CASSLSAGGYGYTF.

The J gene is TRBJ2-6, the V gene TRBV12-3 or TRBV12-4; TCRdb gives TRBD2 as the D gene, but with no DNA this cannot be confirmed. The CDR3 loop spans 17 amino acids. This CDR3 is CASSFNAGKNGANVLTF.

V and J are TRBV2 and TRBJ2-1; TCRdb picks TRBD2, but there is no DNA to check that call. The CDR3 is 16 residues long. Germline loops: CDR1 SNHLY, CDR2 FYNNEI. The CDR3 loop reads CASSDLAGGTYNEQFF. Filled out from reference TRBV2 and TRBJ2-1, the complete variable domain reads EPEVTQTPSHQVTQMGQEVILRCVPISNHLYFYWYRQILGQKVEFLVSFYNNEISEKSEIFDDQFSVERPDGSNFTLKIRSTKLEDSAMYFCASSDLAGGTYNEQFFGPGTRLTVL.

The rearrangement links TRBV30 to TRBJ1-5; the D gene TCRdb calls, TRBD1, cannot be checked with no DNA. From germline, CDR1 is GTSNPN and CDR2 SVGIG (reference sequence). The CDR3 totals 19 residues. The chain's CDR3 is CAWIDQDRGEGNSNQPQHF.

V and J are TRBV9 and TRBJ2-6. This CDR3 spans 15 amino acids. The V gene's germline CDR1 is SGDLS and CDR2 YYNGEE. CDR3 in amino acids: CASNLGGSGANVLTF.

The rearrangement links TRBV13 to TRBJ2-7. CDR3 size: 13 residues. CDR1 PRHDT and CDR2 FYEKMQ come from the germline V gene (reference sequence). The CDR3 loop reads CASYTSGAYEQYF.

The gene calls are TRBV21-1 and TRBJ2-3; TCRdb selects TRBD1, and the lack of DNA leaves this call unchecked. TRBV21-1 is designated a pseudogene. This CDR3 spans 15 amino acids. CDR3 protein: CASSIRDRFEDTQYF.

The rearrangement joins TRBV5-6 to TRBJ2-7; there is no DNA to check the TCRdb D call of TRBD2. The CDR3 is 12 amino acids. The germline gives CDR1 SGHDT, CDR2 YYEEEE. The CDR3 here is CASSLGGGEQYF.

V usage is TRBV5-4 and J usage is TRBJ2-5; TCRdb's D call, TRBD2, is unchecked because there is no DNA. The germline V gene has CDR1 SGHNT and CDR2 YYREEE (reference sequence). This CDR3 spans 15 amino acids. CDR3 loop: CASSLVPADQETQYF.

The CDR3: CASSSPGQGQLAKNIQYF. The V and J genes are TRBV5-1 and TRBJ2-4; no DNA is available, so the TRBD1 call from TCRdb remains unchecked. The CDR3 is 18 amino acids. Germline assignment: CDR1 SGHRS and CDR2 YFSETQ.

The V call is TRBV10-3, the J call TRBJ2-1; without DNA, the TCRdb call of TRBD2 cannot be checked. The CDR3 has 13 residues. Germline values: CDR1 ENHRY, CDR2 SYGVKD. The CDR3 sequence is CAISAGTYNEQFF.

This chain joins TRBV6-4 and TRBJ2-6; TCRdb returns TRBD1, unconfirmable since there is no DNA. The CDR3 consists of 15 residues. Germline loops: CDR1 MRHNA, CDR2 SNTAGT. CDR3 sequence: CASTPGRSGANVLTF.